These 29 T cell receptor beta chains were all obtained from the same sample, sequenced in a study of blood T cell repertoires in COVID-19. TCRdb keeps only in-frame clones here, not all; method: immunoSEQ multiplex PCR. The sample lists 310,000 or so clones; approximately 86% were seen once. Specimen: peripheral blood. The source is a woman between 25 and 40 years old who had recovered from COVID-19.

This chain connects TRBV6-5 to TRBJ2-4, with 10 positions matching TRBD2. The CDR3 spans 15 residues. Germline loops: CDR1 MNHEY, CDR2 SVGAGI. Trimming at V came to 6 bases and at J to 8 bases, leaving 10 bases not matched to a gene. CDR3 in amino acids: CASSRSGGAGDIQYF. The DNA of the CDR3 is TGTGCCAGCAGCCGGAGCGGGGGGGCTGGGGACATTCAGTACTTC.

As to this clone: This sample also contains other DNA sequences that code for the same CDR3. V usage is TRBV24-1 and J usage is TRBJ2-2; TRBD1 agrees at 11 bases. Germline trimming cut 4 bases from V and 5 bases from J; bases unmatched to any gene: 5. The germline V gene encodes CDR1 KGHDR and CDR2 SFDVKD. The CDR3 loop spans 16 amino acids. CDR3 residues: CATSDPGQGATGELFF. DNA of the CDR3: TGTGCCACCAGTGACCCTGGACAGGGGGCGACCGGGGAGCTGTTTTTT.

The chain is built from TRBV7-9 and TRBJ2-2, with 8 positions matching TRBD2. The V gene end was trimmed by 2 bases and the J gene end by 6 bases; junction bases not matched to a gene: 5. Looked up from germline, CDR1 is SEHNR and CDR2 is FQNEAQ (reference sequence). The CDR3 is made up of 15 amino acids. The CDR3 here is CASSLSREGAGELFF. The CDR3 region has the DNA TGTGCCAGCAGCTTATCCCGGGAGGGCGCCGGGGAGCTGTTTTTT.

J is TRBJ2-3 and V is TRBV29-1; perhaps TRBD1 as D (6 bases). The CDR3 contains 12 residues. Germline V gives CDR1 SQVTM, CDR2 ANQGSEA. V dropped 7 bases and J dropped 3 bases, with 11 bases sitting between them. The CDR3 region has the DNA TGCAGCGCTGTGGACAGTACAGATACGCAGTATTTT. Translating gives CSAVDSTDTQYF.

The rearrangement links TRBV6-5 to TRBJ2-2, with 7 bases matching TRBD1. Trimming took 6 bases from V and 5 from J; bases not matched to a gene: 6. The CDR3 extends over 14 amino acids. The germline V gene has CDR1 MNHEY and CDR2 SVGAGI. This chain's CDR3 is CASSQTGPTGELFF. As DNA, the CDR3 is TGTGCCAGCAGCCAGACAGGGCCAACCGGGGAGCTGTTTTTT.

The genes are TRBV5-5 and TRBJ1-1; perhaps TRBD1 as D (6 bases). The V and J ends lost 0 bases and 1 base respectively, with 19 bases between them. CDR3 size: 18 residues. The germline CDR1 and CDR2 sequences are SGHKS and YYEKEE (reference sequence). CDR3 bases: TGTGCCAGCAGCTTGGAAGATTTAGGGGGATGGAGGAACACTGAAGCTTTCTTT. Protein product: CASSLEDLGGWRNTEAFF.

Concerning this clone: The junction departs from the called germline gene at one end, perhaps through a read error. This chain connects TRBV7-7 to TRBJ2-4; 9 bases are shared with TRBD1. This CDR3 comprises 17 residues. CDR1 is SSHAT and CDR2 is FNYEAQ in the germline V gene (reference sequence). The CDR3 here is CASSSTRQGGAKNIQYF. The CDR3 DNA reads TGTGCTAGCAGCTCCACCCGACAGGGGGGAGCCAAAAACATTCAGTACTTC.

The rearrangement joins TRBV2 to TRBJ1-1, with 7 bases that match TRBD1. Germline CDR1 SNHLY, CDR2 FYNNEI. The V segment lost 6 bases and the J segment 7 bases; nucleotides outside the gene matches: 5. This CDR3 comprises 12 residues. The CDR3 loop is CASRRQGGEAFF. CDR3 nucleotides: TGTGCCAGCAGGAGACAGGGCGGTGAAGCTTTCTTT.

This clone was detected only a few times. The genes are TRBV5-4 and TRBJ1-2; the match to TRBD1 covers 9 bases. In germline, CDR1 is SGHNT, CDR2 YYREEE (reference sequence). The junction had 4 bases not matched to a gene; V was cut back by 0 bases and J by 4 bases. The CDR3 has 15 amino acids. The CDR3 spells CASSLEGQGSYGYTF. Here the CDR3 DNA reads TGTGCCAGCAGCTTGGAGGGACAGGGATCCTATGGCTACACCTTC.

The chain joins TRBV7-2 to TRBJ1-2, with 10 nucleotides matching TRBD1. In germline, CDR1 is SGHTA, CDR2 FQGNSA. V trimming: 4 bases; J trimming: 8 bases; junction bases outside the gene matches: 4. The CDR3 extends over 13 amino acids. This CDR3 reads CASSSGQGVGYTF. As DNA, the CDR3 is TGTGCCAGCAGCTCCGGACAGGGGGTGGGCTACACCTTC. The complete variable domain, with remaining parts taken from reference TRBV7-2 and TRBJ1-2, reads GAGVSQSPSNKVTEKGKDVELRCDPISGHTALYWYRQSLGQGLEFLIYFQGNSAPDKSGLPSDRFSAERTGGSVSTLTIQRTQQEDSAVYLCASSSGQGVGYTFGSGTRLTVV.

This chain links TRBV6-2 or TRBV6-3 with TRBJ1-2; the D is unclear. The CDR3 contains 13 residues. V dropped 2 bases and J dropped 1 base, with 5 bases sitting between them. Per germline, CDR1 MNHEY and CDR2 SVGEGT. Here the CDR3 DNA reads TGTGCCAGCAGTTACGACAATAACTATGGCTACACCTTC. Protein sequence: CASSYDNNYGYTF.

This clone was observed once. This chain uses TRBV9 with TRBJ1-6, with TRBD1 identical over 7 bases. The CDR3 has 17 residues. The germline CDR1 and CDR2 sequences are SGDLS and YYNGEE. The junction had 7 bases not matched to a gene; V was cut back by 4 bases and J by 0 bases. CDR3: CASSPGQAPSYNSPLHF. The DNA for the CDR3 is TGTGCCAGCAGCCCAGGACAGGCTCCCTCCTATAATTCACCCCTCCACTTT.

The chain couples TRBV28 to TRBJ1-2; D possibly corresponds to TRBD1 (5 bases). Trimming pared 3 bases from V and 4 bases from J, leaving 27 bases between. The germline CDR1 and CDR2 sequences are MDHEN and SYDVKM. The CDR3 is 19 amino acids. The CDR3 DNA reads TGTGCCAGCAGTTTCAACTACAAGGGGCTTAGTACCCTTACCTATGGCTACACCTTC. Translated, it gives CASSFNYKGLSTLTYGYTF.

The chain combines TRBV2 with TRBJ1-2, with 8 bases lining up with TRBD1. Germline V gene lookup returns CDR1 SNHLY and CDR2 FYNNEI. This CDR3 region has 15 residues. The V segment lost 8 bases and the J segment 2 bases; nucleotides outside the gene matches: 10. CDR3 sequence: CASRYGQGWNYGYTF. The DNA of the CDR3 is TGTGCCAGCCGCTATGGACAGGGTTGGAACTATGGCTACACCTTC.

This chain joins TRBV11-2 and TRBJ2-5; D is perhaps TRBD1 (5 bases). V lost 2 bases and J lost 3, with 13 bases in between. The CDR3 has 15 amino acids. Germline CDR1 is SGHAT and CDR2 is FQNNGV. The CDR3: CASSLTPGREETQYF. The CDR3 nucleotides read TGTGCCAGCAGCTTAACCCCGGGCAGGGAAGAGACCCAGTACTTC.

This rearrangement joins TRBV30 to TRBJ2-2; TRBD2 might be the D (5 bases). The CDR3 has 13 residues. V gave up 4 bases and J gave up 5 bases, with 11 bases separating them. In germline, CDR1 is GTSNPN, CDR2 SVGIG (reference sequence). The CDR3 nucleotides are TGTGCCTGGACGGAGGTCGGGACCGGGGAGCTGTTTTTT. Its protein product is CAWTEVGTGELFF.

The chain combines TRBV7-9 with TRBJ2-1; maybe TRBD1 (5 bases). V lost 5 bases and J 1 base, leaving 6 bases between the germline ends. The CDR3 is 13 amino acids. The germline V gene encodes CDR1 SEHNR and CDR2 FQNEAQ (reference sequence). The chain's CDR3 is CASSPGSYNEQFF. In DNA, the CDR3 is TGTGCCAGCAGCCCAGGGTCCTACAATGAGCAGTTCTTC.

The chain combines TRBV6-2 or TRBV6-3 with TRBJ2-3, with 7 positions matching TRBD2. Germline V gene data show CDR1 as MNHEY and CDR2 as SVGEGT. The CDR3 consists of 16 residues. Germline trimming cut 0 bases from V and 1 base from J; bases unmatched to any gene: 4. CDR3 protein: CASSYSFLAGTDTQYF. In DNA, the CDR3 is TGTGCCAGCAGTTACTCTTTCCTAGCGGGCACAGATACGCAGTATTTT.

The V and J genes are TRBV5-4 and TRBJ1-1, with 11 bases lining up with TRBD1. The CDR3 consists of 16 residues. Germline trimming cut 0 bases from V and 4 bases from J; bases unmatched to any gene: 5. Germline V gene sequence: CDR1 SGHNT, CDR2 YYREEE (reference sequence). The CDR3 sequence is CASSLGGQGAPTEAFF. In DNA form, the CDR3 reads TGTGCCAGCAGCTTGGGAGGACAGGGGGCGCCCACTGAAGCTTTCTTT. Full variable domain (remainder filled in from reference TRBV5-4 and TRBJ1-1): ETGVTQSPTHLIKTRGQQVTLRCSSQSGHNTVSWYQQALGQGPQFIFQYYREEENGRGNFPPRFSGLQFPNYSSELNVNALELDDSALYLCASSLGGQGAPTEAFFGQGTRLTVV.

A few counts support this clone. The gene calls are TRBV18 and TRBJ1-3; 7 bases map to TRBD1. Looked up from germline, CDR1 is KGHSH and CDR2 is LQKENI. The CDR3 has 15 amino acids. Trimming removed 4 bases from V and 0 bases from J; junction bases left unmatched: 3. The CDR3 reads CASSQQGTSGNTIYF. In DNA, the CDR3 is TGTGCCAGCTCACAACAGGGGACCTCTGGAAACACCATATATTTT.

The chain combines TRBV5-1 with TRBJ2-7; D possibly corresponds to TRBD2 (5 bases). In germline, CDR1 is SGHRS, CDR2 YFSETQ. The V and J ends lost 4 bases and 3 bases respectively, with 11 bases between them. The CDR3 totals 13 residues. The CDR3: CASSATSYYEQYF. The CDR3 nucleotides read TGCGCCAGCAGCGCCACTAGTTACTACGAGCAGTACTTC.

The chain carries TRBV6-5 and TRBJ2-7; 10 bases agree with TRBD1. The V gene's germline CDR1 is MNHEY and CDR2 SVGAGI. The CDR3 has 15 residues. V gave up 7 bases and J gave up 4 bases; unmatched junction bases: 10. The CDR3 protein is CASTARDRGFYEQYF. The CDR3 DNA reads TGTGCCAGCACCGCTAGGGACAGGGGTTTTTACGAGCAGTACTTC.

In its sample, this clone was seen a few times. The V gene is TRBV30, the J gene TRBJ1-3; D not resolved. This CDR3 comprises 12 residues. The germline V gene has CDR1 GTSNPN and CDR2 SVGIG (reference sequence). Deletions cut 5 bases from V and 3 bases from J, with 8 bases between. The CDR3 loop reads CAWQPGGNTIYF. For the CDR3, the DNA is TGTGCCTGGCAGCCGGGTGGAAACACCATATATTTT.

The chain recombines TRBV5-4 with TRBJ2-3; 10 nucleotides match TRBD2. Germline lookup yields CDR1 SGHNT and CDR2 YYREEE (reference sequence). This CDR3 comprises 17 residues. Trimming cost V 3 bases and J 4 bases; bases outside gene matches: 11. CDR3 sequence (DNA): TGTGCCAGCAGCTCCCCCTTAACTAGCGGGGTTCCAGATACGCAGTATTTT. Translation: CASSSPLTSGVPDTQYF.

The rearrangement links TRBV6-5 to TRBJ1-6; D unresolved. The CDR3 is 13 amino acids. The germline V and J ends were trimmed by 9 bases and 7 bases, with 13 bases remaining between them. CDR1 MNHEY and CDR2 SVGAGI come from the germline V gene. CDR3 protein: CASGLAANSPLHF. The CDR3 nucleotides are TGTGCCAGTGGTTTAGCAGCAAATTCACCCCTCCACTTT.

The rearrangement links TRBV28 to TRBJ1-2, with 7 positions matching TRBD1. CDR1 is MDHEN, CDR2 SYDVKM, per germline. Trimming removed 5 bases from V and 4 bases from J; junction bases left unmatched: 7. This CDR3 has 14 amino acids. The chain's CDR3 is CASSPQYRGYGYTF. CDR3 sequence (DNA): TGTGCCAGCAGTCCGCAATACAGGGGCTATGGCTACACCTTC.

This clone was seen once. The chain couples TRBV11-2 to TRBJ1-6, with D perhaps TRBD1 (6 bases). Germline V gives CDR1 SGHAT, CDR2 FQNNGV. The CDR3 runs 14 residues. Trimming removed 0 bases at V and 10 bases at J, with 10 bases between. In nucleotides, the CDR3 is TGTGCCAGCAGCTTAGATTGGGGACACTCACCCCTCCACTTT. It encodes CASSLDWGHSPLHF.

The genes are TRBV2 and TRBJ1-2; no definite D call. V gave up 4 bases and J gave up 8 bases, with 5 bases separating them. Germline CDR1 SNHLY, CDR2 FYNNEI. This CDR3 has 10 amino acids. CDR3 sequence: CASSVIGYTF. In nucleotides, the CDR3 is TGTGCCAGCAGTGTAATCGGCTACACCTTC. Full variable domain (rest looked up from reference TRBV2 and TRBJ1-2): EPEVTQTPSHQVTQMGQEVILRCVPISNHLYFYWYRQILGQKVEFLVSFYNNEISEKSEIFDDQFSVERPDGSNFTLKIRSTKLEDSAMYFCASSVIGYTFGSGTRLTVV.

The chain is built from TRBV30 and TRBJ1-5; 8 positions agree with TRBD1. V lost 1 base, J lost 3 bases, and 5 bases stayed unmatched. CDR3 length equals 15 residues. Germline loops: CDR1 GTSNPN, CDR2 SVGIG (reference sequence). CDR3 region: CAWSATGALNQPQHF. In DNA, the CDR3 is TGTGCCTGGAGTGCGACAGGGGCGCTCAATCAGCCCCAGCATTTT.